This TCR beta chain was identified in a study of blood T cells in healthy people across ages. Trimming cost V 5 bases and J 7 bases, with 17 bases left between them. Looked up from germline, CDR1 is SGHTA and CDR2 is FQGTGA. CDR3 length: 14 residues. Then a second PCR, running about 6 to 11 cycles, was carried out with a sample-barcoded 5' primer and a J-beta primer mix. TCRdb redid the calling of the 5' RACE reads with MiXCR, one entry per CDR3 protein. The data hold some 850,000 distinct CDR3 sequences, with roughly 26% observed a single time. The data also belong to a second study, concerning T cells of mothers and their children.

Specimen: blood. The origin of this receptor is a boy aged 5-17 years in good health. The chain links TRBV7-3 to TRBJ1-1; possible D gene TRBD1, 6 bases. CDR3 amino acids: CASSIVGGPDEAFF. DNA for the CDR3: TGTGCCAGCAGCATAGTGGGGGGGCCGGATGAAGCTTTCTTT.